These T cell receptor beta chains were read from a single sample in a study of blood T cell repertoires in COVID-19. The protocol was immunoSEQ multiplex PCR, while the TCRdb copy is restricted to in-frame clones and leaves out a portion. Of about 160,000 clones listed, approximately 90% are singletons. Sequencing input: PBMCs or T cells enriched from blood (not recorded which). These receptor sequences come from a woman aged 45-59 years who had recovered from COVID-19. Each CDR3 is given without its conserved first and last residue. Expanded clones get a size class; other rows say once, few or many, or leave the size out.

V gene: TRBV9; J gene: TRBJ1-1; CDR3 length: 12; clone size: -; CDR3 protein: ASSALRGGGEAF
V gene: TRBV5-4; J gene: TRBJ1-3; CDR3 length: 12; clone size: -; CDR3 protein: ASSPGQGRNTIY
V gene: TRBV7-2; J gene: TRBJ1-1; CDR3 length: 11; clone size: -; CDR3 protein: ASSLALRGEAF
V gene: TRBV6-5; J gene: TRBJ1-1; CDR3 length: 13; clone size: -; CDR3 protein: ASRRGWGLDTEAF
V gene: TRBV5-1; J gene: TRBJ2-1; CDR3 length: 14; clone size: -; CDR3 protein: ASSPPTSANYNEQF
V gene: TRBV18; J gene: TRBJ1-6; CDR3 length: 12; clone size: -; CDR3 protein: ASSPMGADSPLH
V gene: TRBV7-3; J gene: TRBJ2-5; CDR3 length: 14; clone size: -; CDR3 protein: ASSLGLAGGQETQY
V gene: TRBV3-1/TRBV3-2; J gene: TRBJ2-3; CDR3 length: 10; clone size: once; CDR3 protein: ASSLATDTQY
V gene: TRBV10-3; J gene: TRBJ1-6; CDR3 length: 11; clone size: -; CDR3 protein: AISGFGNSPLH
V gene: TRBV19; J gene: TRBJ1-2; CDR3 length: 12; clone size: -; CDR3 protein: ASSIPVSNYGYT
V gene: TRBV5-1; J gene: TRBJ2-3; CDR3 length: 13; clone size: -; CDR3 protein: ASRPGLAGLDTQY
V gene: TRBV5-1; J gene: TRBJ1-4; CDR3 length: 14; clone size: -; CDR3 protein: ASSKEPGTSYEKLF
V gene: TRBV27; J gene: TRBJ2-5; CDR3 length: 13; clone size: -; CDR3 protein: ASSLSIGDRETQY
V gene: TRBV2; J gene: TRBJ2-3; CDR3 length: 13; clone size: -; CDR3 protein: ASSHGSRKTDTQY
V gene: TRBV19; J gene: TRBJ2-2; CDR3 length: 12; clone size: -; CDR3 protein: ASRRALHTGELF
V gene: TRBV6-5; J gene: TRBJ2-7; CDR3 length: 13; clone size: -; CDR3 protein: ASSYPGTGTYEQY
V gene: TRBV5-4; J gene: TRBJ2-3; CDR3 length: 12; clone size: -; CDR3 protein: ASSFDRGADTQY
V gene: TRBV7-2; J gene: TRBJ1-2; CDR3 length: 10; clone size: few; CDR3 protein: ASSYTEWGYT
V gene: TRBV5-6; J gene: TRBJ2-1; CDR3 length: 14; clone size: -; CDR3 protein: ASSWFAGGPRNEQF
V gene: TRBV6-6; J gene: TRBJ1-2; CDR3 length: 11; clone size: once; CDR3 protein: ASTETPNYGYT
V gene: TRBV7-8; J gene: TRBJ2-1; CDR3 length: 14; clone size: -; CDR3 protein: ASSLAALAGQDEQF
V gene: TRBV7-2; J gene: TRBJ2-3; CDR3 length: 13; clone size: -; CDR3 protein: ASSTSGGAKDTQY
V gene: TRBV5-1; J gene: TRBJ1-4; CDR3 length: 16; clone size: -; CDR3 protein: ASSFTPPAGTGDEKLF
V gene: TRBV5-1; J gene: TRBJ2-4; CDR3 length: 11; clone size: -; CDR3 protein: ASSSTLTGEKY
V gene: TRBV14; J gene: TRBJ2-7; CDR3 length: 15; clone size: -; CDR3 protein: ASSQEGRLAGSHEQY
V gene: TRBV3-1/TRBV3-2; J gene: TRBJ2-3; CDR3 length: 12; clone size: -; CDR3 protein: ASSPGGVINTQY
V gene: TRBV6-5; J gene: TRBJ2-3; CDR3 length: 12; clone size: -; CDR3 protein: ASSPGGRTDTQY
V gene: TRBV14; J gene: TRBJ2-2; CDR3 length: 11; clone size: -; CDR3 protein: ASSQVLTGELF
V gene: TRBV19; J gene: TRBJ1-1; CDR3 length: 14; clone size: -; CDR3 protein: ASRSVGTGKNTEAF
V gene: TRBV29-1; J gene: TRBJ1-2; CDR3 length: 9; clone size: -; CDR3 protein: SVRRVGGYT
V gene: TRBV6-5; J gene: TRBJ2-1; CDR3 length: 10; clone size: -; CDR3 protein: ASSPDYSKQF
V gene: TRBV6-2/TRBV6-3; J gene: TRBJ1-1; CDR3 length: 12; clone size: -; CDR3 protein: ASSYQGGNTEAF
V gene: TRBV6-2/TRBV6-3; J gene: TRBJ1-6; CDR3 length: 13; clone size: -; CDR3 protein: ASSFLGTDNSPLH
V gene: TRBV14; J gene: TRBJ1-4; CDR3 length: 11; clone size: -; CDR3 protein: ASRDRGHEKLF
V gene: TRBV7-6; J gene: TRBJ2-7; CDR3 length: 14; clone size: -; CDR3 protein: ASSPVGTEPWNEQY
V gene: TRBV11-3; J gene: TRBJ2-1; CDR3 length: 14; clone size: once; CDR3 protein: ASSLFKGTGGNEQF
V gene: TRBV7-7; J gene: TRBJ1-3; CDR3 length: 13; clone size: -; CDR3 protein: ASSLSRASGNTIY
V gene: TRBV5-4; J gene: TRBJ1-6; CDR3 length: 14; clone size: -; CDR3 protein: ASSSRRGGSNSPLH
V gene: TRBV4-3; J gene: TRBJ1-4; CDR3 length: 14; clone size: -; CDR3 protein: ASSQDGARTNEKLF
V gene: TRBV9; J gene: TRBJ2-3; CDR3 length: 10; clone size: -; CDR3 protein: ASSVDSRTQY
V gene: TRBV7-9; J gene: TRBJ1-4; CDR3 length: 14; clone size: few; CDR3 protein: ASSFFPDRPNEKLF
V gene: TRBV3-1/TRBV3-2; J gene: TRBJ1-6; CDR3 length: 13; clone size: -; CDR3 protein: ASSPRGGDVSPLH
V gene: TRBV13; J gene: TRBJ1-6; CDR3 length: 15; clone size: -; CDR3 protein: ASSPGRLDRGNSPLH
V gene: TRBV13; J gene: TRBJ1-3; CDR3 length: 14; clone size: -; CDR3 protein: ASSLGQKWFGNTIY
V gene: TRBV5-5; J gene: TRBJ1-2; CDR3 length: 11; clone size: -; CDR3 protein: ASSFPAGRGYT
V gene: TRBV18; J gene: TRBJ1-5; CDR3 length: 12; clone size: -; CDR3 protein: ASSPDSGNQPQH
V gene: TRBV4-1; J gene: TRBJ2-7; CDR3 length: 12; clone size: -; CDR3 protein: ASSQPGTGREQY
V gene: TRBV7-8; J gene: TRBJ2-7; CDR3 length: 13; clone size: -; CDR3 protein: ASSLRVAGGDEQY
V gene: TRBV19; J gene: TRBJ1-1; CDR3 length: 15; clone size: -; CDR3 protein: ASSIGGGYPTDTEAF
V gene: TRBV6-5; J gene: TRBJ1-5; CDR3 length: 12; clone size: -; CDR3 protein: ASRGADAHQPQH
V gene: TRBV6-8; J gene: TRBJ1-1; CDR3 length: 12; clone size: few; CDR3 protein: ASVYRESETEAF
V gene: TRBV30; J gene: TRBJ2-5; CDR3 length: 11; clone size: -; CDR3 protein: ALWGGSQETQY
V gene: TRBV6-5; J gene: TRBJ1-3; CDR3 length: 11; clone size: -; CDR3 protein: ASSPGIGNTIY